This TCR beta chain is drawn from a study of control samples from healthy donors and cancer patients. There are 13 residues in the CDR3. Germline loops: CDR1 SGHRS, CDR2 YFSETQ. The V end lost 4 bases, the J end lost 3 bases, and 10 bases lay between the germline ends. Using immunoSEQ multiplex PCR, the repertoire was profiled, and TCRdb retains in-frame clones only, with some absent. Here the sample spans fewer than 110,000 clones, roughly 90% being singletons. The sequence was obtained from a man younger than 40 in good health. The rearrangement joins TRBV5-1 to TRBJ1-1; D perhaps matches TRBD1 (6 bases). Material for sequencing was blood. Written as DNA, the CDR3 is TGCGCCAGCAGCCGGCACAGGGACACTGAAGCTTTCTTT. Encoded protein: CASSRHRDTEAFF.